The clone carrying this TCR beta chain was observed many times. The antigen remains undetermined. Germline V CDR1 and CDR2: MGHRA, YSYEKL. The CDR3 has 15 residues. Trimming at V came to 6 bases and at J to 2 bases, leaving 7 bases not matched to a gene. The sample belongs to a study of T cells in Graves' hyperthyroidism and ophthalmopathy. Study-wide findings and caveats: Model predictions of ophthalmopathy came a median around 6.5 months before onset.

RNA transcripts served as the template for amplifying TCR beta CDR3 regions. Carried out on the TCR CDR3, a first-round RT-PCR used the HTBI primer set. TCRdb passed the multiplex PCR reads through MiXCR, listing each CDR3 protein once. The sample gives roughly 570,000 distinct CDR3 sequences, 46% of which show up once; around 7.7% is in the top ten. V and J are TRBV4-1 and TRBJ1-2, with 9 bases fitting TRBD1. Material: peripheral blood or thyroid tissue (not recorded which). This TCR derives from a young woman with Graves' hyperthyroidism. In DNA form, the CDR3 reads TGCGCCAGCAGGCCAACAGGGGGCGAAAACTATGGCTACACCTTC. Its protein product is CASRPTGGENYGYTF.